This T cell receptor (beta chain) was obtained from a study of CD8 T cells in Susac syndrome. Germline V CDR1 and CDR2: SQVTM, ANQGSEA. The CDR3 sequence is 13 residues long. The V and J ends lost 2 bases and 5 bases respectively, with 12 bases between them. Those who served as multiple sclerosis controls were treatment-naive patients with stable or active relapsing-remitting disease. An input of about 0.5 to 1 ug of RNA was subjected to reverse transcription using random hexamers. MiXCR was run by TCRdb on the immunoSEQ multiplex PCR reads, yielding one entry per CDR3 protein. The sample includes 200,000 to 250,000 distinct CDR3 sequences, approximately 95% of them seen just once.

This TCR derives from a human donor with multiple sclerosis. The V gene is TRBV29-1, the J gene TRBJ2-5; no definite D call. Sequenced: CD4+ T cells from PBMCs. The CDR3 reads CSVESVVGETQYF. Here the CDR3 DNA reads TGCAGCGTTGAATCGGTTGTAGGGGAGACCCAGTACTTC. Looking up the rest from reference TRBV29-1 and TRBJ2-5 gives the full variable domain: SAVISQKPSRDICQRGTSLTIQCQVDSQVTMMFWYRQQPGQSLTLIATANQGSEATYESGFVIDKFPISRPNLTFSTLTVSNMSPEDSSIYLCSVESVVGETQYFGPGTRLLVL.